A single sample gave rise to the 22 T cell receptor beta chains below, sequenced in a study of monozygotic twins with inflammatory bowel disease. From its re-call of the 5' RACE reads, TCRdb lists each CDR3 protein once, without DNA. This sample's table reports around 450,000 distinct CDR3 sequences. Material: blood. These receptors were collected from a human donor with ulcerative colitis or Crohn's disease, or a healthy co-twin of an affected twin (not recorded which).

This chain joins TRBV11-2 and TRBJ1-2. The CDR3 extends over 13 amino acids. Germline V gene data show CDR1 as SGHAT and CDR2 as FQNNGV. CDR3: CASSLAYNYGYTF.

The chain has TRBV20-1 and TRBJ2-3; TCRdb picks TRBD2, but there is no DNA to check that call. The CDR3 runs 14 residues. CDR1 DFQATT and CDR2 SNEGSKA come from the germline V gene (reference sequence). The CDR3 loop reads CSGSAGASTDTQYF.

The J gene is TRBJ1-5, the V gene TRBV4-1. This CDR3 contains 17 residues. The germline V gene encodes CDR1 MGHRA and CDR2 YSYEKL. The CDR3 loop reads CASSQGLGGPSNQPQHF.

This chain joins TRBV10-3 and TRBJ2-7; the D call of TRBD1 rests on TCRdb alone, since no DNA is present to check it. Germline assignment: CDR1 ENHRY and CDR2 SYGVKD. This CDR3 is built from 12 residues. CDR3 region: CAISGQGDEQYF.

The genes are TRBV15 and TRBJ1-5; TCRdb names TRBD1, which stays unverified in the absence of DNA. Germline assignment: CDR1 LNHNV and CDR2 YYDKDF (reference sequence). The CDR3 has 20 amino acids. The CDR3 reads CATSRDDRGQGGFSNQPQHF.

The chain is built from TRBV20-1 and TRBJ2-5; TCRdb's D call of TRBD1 is untestable without DNA. In germline, CDR1 is DFQATT, CDR2 SNEGSKA (reference sequence). The CDR3 runs 13 residues. The CDR3 region is CSARVGGMETQYF.

J is TRBJ2-7 and V is TRBV7-3; TCRdb picks TRBD1, but there is no DNA to check that call. The CDR3 runs to 15 residues. Germline CDR1 and CDR2: SGHTA and FQGTGA. The CDR3 loop is CASSLHTGGMSEQYF.

The J gene is TRBJ2-7, the V gene TRBV5-6; the TCRdb D gene call, TRBD1, has no DNA to confirm it. CDR1 is SGHDT and CDR2 is YYEEEE in the germline V gene. The CDR3 runs 16 residues. CDR3 loop: CASSPYPAGSSYEQYF.

The chain links TRBV20-1 to TRBJ1-2; TCRdb gives TRBD1 as the D gene, but with no DNA this cannot be confirmed. CDR3 length: 15 amino acids. CDR1 DFQATT and CDR2 SNEGSKA come from the germline V gene (reference sequence). CDR3 in amino acids: CSARENTGEVYGYTF.

The chain employs TRBV20-1 and TRBJ2-1; TCRdb designates TRBD1, a call that cannot be tested without DNA. In germline, CDR1 is DFQATT, CDR2 SNEGSKA (reference sequence). The CDR3 loop spans 11 amino acids. The CDR3 reads CSAPTGGQQFF.

J is TRBJ2-7 and V is TRBV5-1; the D call of TRBD1 rests on TCRdb alone, since no DNA is present to check it. The CDR3 totals 15 residues. Germline-derived CDR1 and CDR2 are SGHRS and YFSETQ. The CDR3 is CASSQRRGPPYEQYF.

The chain couples TRBV18 to TRBJ2-5; TCRdb's assignment of TRBD1 cannot be checked, as there is no DNA. Germline values: CDR1 KGHSH, CDR2 LQKENI. The CDR3 sequence is 14 residues long. This CDR3 is CASSPPAGGRTQYF.

The gene calls are TRBV4-3 and TRBJ1-1; there is no DNA to check the TCRdb D call of TRBD1. The CDR3 is 16 amino acids. Per germline, CDR1 LGHNA and CDR2 YSLEER. CDR3 loop: CASSLHLRGKSTEAFF.

The chain couples TRBV20-1 to TRBJ2-7; no DNA is available, so the TRBD1 call from TCRdb remains unchecked. The CDR3 has 13 residues. In germline, CDR1 is DFQATT, CDR2 SNEGSKA (reference sequence). CDR3 in amino acids: CSALRGETYEQYF.

This rearrangement joins TRBV6-4 to TRBJ1-3. The CDR3 covers 17 residues. Germline V gene data show CDR1 as MRHNA and CDR2 as SNTAGT. The CDR3 here is CASSDERGPDSGNTIYF.

This chain links TRBV12-3 or TRBV12-4 with TRBJ1-5; with no DNA, the TCRdb D assignment of TRBD1 cannot be verified. The CDR3 is 15 residues long. Here the CDR3 reads CASSPDRDSNQPQHF.

The chain links TRBV5-6 to TRBJ1-2; there is no DNA to check the TCRdb D call of TRBD1. In germline, CDR1 is SGHDT, CDR2 YYEEEE. This CDR3 is 15 amino acids long. CDR3 amino acids: CASRGAGTGLDGYTF.

The genes are TRBV30 and TRBJ2-6. The V gene's germline CDR1 is GTSNPN and CDR2 SVGIG (reference sequence). The CDR3 runs to 13 residues. Here the CDR3 reads CAWSVTGANVLTF.

The V and J genes are TRBV19 and TRBJ1-1; TCRdb indicates TRBD1, and absent DNA this call remains unverified. Germline CDR1 and CDR2: LNHDA and SQIVND (reference sequence). There are 13 residues in the CDR3. Here the CDR3 reads CASNGQGTTEAFF.

The chain is built from TRBV7-9 and TRBJ2-7. CDR1 is SEHNR and CDR2 is FQNEAQ in the germline V gene (reference sequence). The CDR3 is 14 residues long. The chain's CDR3 is CASSSRLSPYELYF.

The chain is built from TRBV20-1 and TRBJ2-1; the D call of TRBD2 rests on TCRdb alone, since no DNA is present to check it. The CDR3 sequence is 14 residues long. From germline, CDR1 is DFQATT and CDR2 SNEGSKA (reference sequence). Here the CDR3 reads CSASGSGGYNEQFF.

The V and J genes are TRBV5-1 and TRBJ2-7; without DNA, the TCRdb call of TRBD1 cannot be checked. The CDR3 spans 14 residues. CDR1 and CDR2 (germline): SGHRS, YFSETQ. The CDR3 loop reads CASSLAGTGNEQYF.